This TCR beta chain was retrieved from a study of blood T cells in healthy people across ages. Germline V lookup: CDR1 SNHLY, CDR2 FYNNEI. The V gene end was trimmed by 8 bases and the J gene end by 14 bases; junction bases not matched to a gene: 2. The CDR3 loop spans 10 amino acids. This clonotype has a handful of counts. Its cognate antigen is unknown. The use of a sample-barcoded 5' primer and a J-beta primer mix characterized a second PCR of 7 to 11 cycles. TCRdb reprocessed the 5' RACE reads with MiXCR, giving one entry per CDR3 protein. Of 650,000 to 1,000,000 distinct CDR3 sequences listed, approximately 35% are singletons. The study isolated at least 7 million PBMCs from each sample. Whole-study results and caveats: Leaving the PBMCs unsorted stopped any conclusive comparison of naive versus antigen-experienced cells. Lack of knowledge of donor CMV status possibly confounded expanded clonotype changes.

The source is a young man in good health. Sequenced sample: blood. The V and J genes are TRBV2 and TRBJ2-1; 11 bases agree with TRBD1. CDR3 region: CASGDRGKFF. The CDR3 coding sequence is TGTGCCAGCGGGGACAGGGGGAAGTTCTTC.